The 20 T cell receptor beta chains reported below all come from one sample, sequenced in a study of shared clonotypes between healthy human individuals. TCRdb's copy holds only in-frame clones and misses some; the assay was immunoSEQ multiplex PCR. The table lists 2 million to 2.5 million clones, approximately 93% of them singletons. The sample consisted of naive CD4+ T cells from PBMCs. Documented subset: CD45RA+ positively selected. These receptors were taken from a man aged 18 to 30 in good health. Some clones in this sample may be carry-over from other donors' samples.

Only one count was recorded for this clone. This chain connects TRBV6-1 to TRBJ1-1; D not resolved. Trimming cost V 2 bases and J 0 bases, with 7 bases left between them. CDR3 size: 14 residues. Germline values: CDR1 MNHNS, CDR2 SASEGT. The CDR3 sequence: CASSEWRVNTEAFF. In DNA, the CDR3 is TGTGCCAGCAGTGAATGGCGGGTGAACACTGAAGCTTTCTTT.

CDR3 sequence (DNA): TGCGCCAGCAGCCCGAGGCTAGCGGGAGGGGAGACCCAGTACTTC. Translated: CASSPRLAGGETQYF. This chain uses TRBV4-1 with TRBJ2-5, with TRBD2 matching 12 bases. CDR1 MGHRA and CDR2 YSYEKL come from the germline V gene. Trimming took 4 bases from V and 5 from J; bases not matched to a gene: 5. The CDR3 length is 15 residues.

The J gene is TRBJ2-7, the V gene TRBV7-3; 9 nucleotides agree with TRBD1. CDR1 SGHTA and CDR2 FQGTGA come from the germline V gene. The CDR3 is 13 amino acids. Trimming removed 2 bases from V and 6 bases from J; junction bases left unmatched: 2. The CDR3 region is CASSLGTGTEQYF. CDR3 coding DNA: TGTGCCAGCAGCTTAGGGACAGGGACCGAGCAGTACTTC.

A remark on this clone: This CDR3 is also generated by other DNA sequences in the sample. CDR3 loop: CASSLDRGTEAFF. DNA for the CDR3: TGTGCCAGCAGTTTAGACAGGGGCACTGAAGCTTTCTTT. V is TRBV28 and J is TRBJ1-1, with 8 bases lining up with TRBD1. J lost 4 bases, V lost 2 bases, and 0 bases had no gene match. CDR3 size: 13 residues. Germline V CDR1 and CDR2: MDHEN, SYDVKM.

This chain links TRBV11-2 with TRBJ2-5; possibly TRBD1 for D (6 bases). Between the trimmed V and J ends, which lost 0 bases and 5 bases, there was a span of 13 bases. The CDR3 totals 15 residues. Germline values: CDR1 SGHAT, CDR2 FQNNGV. The DNA for the CDR3 is TGTGCCAGCAGCTTAGATCGACAGGTTTGGGAGACCCAGTACTTC. Amino acid sequence: CASSLDRQVWETQYF.

This clone was seen a single time. The V and J genes are TRBV2 and TRBJ2-1; D might be TRBD1 or TRBD2, each matching 5 bases. The V end was cut by 6 bases, the J end by 10 bases, with 7 bases between. The CDR3 has 10 amino acids. The V gene's germline CDR1 is SNHLY and CDR2 FYNNEI. CDR3 bases: TGTGCCAGCAGGGGGGACGAGCAGTTCTTC. Translated: CASRGDEQFF.

The chain links TRBV7-8 to TRBJ1-2; D unclear. Germline lookup yields CDR1 SGHVS and CDR2 FQNEAQ. The CDR3 spans 12 residues. Trimming took 2 bases from V and 8 from J, leaving 9 bases between them. The CDR3 DNA is TGTGCCAGCAGCTTACGGGCTGGGGGCTACACCTTC. Translation gives CASSLRAGGYTF.

The chain carries TRBV15 and TRBJ1-1, with no clear D. Trimming shortened V by 0 bases and J by 2 bases, and 10 bases separated the two germline ends. Germline V CDR1 and CDR2: LNHNV, YYDKDF (reference sequence). This CDR3 contains 15 residues. The CDR3 loop is CATSREGLLNTEAFF. CDR3 DNA: TGTGCCACCAGCAGAGAGGGGTTACTTAACACTGAAGCTTTCTTT.

The chain couples TRBV19 to TRBJ2-6, with D possibly TRBD1 on 5 matching bases. Germline lookup yields CDR1 LNHDA and CDR2 SQIVND (reference sequence). There are 15 residues in the CDR3. V was trimmed by 8 bases and J by 0 bases, leaving 11 bases between them. The CDR3 is CASEQAHSGANVLTF. The CDR3 coding sequence is TGTGCCAGTGAACAGGCTCACTCTGGGGCCAACGTCCTGACTTTC.

The V call is TRBV29-1, the J call TRBJ2-1; 12 nucleotides line up with TRBD2. V trimming: 6 bases; J trimming: 0 bases; junction bases outside the gene matches: 12. CDR1 is SQVTM and CDR2 is ANQGSEA in the germline V gene. The CDR3 loop spans 18 amino acids. The CDR3 nucleotides are TGCAGCGTGGGAGGTCTTGGACTAGCGGGAACCTCCTACAATGAGCAGTTCTTC. Translation: CSVGGLGLAGTSYNEQFF.

V gene TRBV5-3 combines with J gene TRBJ2-4, with unresolved D. TRBV5-3 is designated an ORF whose function remains uncertain. V lost 6 bases, J lost 0 bases, and 10 bases lay in between. The CDR3 runs 14 residues. CDR3 protein: CARTPVLAKNIQYF. The CDR3 DNA follows: TGTGCCAGAACTCCAGTCCTAGCCAAAAACATTCAGTACTTC.

V and J are TRBV5-1 and TRBJ1-2; D call uncertain. CDR3 length equals 12 residues. Germline V CDR1 and CDR2: SGHRS, YFSETQ. Deletions cut 3 bases from V and 10 bases from J, with 13 bases between. The CDR3 protein is CASSYQPGAYTF. The CDR3 DNA is TGCGCCAGCAGCTATCAACCGGGAGCCTACACCTTC.

This clone was seen only once. The rearrangement uses TRBV5-4 and TRBJ1-5; D unclear. Germline V lookup: CDR1 SGHNT, CDR2 YYREEE (reference sequence). Trimming took 0 bases from V and 5 from J, leaving 12 bases between them. The CDR3 covers 15 residues. CDR3 nucleotides: TGTGCCAGCAGCTTGGGCGCAGGTTCCCATCAGCCCCAGCATTTT. Its protein is CASSLGAGSHQPQHF.

On this clone itself: The identical CDR3 is also encoded by other nucleotide sequences in the sample. The chain is built from TRBV28 and TRBJ1-2; D unclear. The V and J ends lost 6 bases and 2 bases respectively, with 10 bases between them. The CDR3 contains 13 residues. CDR1 is MDHEN, CDR2 SYDVKM, per germline. This CDR3 is CASSETGNYGYTF. The CDR3 bases are TGTGCCAGCAGCGAGACCGGGAACTATGGCTACACCTTC.

The chain carries TRBV28 and TRBJ2-2, with D possibly TRBD1 on 6 matching bases. The V gene's germline CDR1 is MDHEN and CDR2 SYDVKM. The CDR3 runs to 14 residues. Between the trimmed V and J ends, which lost 5 bases and 9 bases, there was a span of 16 bases. The CDR3 DNA reads as TGTGCCAGCAGTCCCAATCCCAGGGGCCGGGAGCTGTTTTTT. Amino acid sequence: CASSPNPRGRELFF.

The J gene is TRBJ1-1, the V gene TRBV30; a weak D match, TRBD1 (6 bases). V was cut by 4 bases and J by 1 base, with 10 bases left in between. CDR3 length: 13 residues. Per the germline V gene, CDR1 is GTSNPN and CDR2 is SVGIG (reference sequence). The CDR3 loop is CAWNRVANTEAFF. The CDR3 DNA reads as TGTGCCTGGAACAGGGTAGCGAACACTGAAGCTTTCTTT.

The V call is TRBV7-2, the J call TRBJ2-1, with 9 bases that match TRBD2. The CDR3 is 17 amino acids. Per germline, CDR1 SGHTA and CDR2 FQGNSA. The V gene end was trimmed by 0 bases and the J gene end by 4 bases; junction bases not matched to a gene: 7. DNA of the CDR3: TGTGCCAGCAGCTTAGCAGGACGACTAGCGGAGTACAATGAGCAGTTCTTC. Residues: CASSLAGRLAEYNEQFF.

The chain carries TRBV6-4 and TRBJ2-1; unclear D gene. CDR3 length: 15 amino acids. The V gene lost 2 bases and the J gene lost 4 bases, with 12 bases spanning the gap. In germline, CDR1 is MRHNA, CDR2 SNTAGT. The CDR3 is CASSDPPSGYNEQFF. The CDR3 DNA is TGTGCCAGCAGTGACCCACCAAGTGGGTACAATGAGCAGTTCTTC.

The chain has TRBV4-2 and TRBJ2-1, with TRBD2 identical over 7 bases. CDR1 and CDR2 (germline): LGHNA, YNFKEQ. The V segment lost 1 base and the J segment 6 bases; nucleotides outside the gene matches: 12. The CDR3 spans 17 residues. In nucleotides, the CDR3 is TGTGCCAGCAGCCAAGGGGTCTGGGGGAGGGGAGGCAATGAGCAGTTCTTC. Protein product: CASSQGVWGRGGNEQFF.

The chain joins TRBV6-6 to TRBJ1-1, with TRBD1 as a possible D gene (5 bases). The V and J ends lost 10 bases and 4 bases respectively, with 16 bases between them. CDR3 length: 13 amino acids. Germline V lookup: CDR1 MNHNY, CDR2 SVGAGI (reference sequence). This CDR3 is CATTWEGSTEAFF. CDR3 DNA sequence: TGTGCCACGACCTGGGAGGGGAGCACTGAAGCTTTCTTT.